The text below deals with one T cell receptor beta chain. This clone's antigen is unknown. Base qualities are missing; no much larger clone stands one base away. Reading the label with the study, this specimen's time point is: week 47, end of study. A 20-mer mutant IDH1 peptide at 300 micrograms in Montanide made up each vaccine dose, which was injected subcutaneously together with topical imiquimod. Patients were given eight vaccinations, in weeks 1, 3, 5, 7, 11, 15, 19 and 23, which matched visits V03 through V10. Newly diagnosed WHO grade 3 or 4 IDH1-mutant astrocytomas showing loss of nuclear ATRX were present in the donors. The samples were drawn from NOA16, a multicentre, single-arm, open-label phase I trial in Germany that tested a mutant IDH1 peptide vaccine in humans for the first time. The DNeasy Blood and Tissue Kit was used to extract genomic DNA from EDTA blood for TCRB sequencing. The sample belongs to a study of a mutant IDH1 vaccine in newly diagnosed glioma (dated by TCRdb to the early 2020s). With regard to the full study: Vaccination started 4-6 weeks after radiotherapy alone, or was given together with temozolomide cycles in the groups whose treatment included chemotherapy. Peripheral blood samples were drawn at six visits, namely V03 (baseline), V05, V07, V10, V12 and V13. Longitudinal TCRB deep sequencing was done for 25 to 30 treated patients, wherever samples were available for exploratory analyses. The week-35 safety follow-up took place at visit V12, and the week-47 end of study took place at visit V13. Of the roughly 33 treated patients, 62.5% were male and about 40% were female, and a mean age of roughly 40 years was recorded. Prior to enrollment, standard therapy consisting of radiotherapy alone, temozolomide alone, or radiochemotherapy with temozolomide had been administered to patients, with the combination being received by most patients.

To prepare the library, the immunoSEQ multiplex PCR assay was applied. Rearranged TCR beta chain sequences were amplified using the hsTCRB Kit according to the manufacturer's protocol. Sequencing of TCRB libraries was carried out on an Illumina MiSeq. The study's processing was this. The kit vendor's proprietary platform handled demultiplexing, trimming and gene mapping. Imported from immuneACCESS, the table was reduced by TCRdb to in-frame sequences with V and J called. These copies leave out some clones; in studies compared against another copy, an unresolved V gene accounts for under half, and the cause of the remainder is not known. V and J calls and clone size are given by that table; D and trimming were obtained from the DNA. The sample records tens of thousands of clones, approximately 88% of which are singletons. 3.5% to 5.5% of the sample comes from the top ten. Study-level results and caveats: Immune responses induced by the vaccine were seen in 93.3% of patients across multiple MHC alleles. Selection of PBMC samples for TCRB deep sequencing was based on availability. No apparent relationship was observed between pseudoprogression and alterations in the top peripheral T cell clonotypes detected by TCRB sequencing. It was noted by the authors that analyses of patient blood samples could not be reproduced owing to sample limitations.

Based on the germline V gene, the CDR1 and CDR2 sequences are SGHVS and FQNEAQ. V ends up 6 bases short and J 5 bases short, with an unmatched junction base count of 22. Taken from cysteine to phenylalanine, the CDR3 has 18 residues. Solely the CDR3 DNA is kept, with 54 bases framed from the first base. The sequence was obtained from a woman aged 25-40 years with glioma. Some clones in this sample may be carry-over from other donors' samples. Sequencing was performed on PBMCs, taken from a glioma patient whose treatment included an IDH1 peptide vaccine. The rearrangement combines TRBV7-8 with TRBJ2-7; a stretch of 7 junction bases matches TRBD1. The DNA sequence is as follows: TGTGCCAGCAGAGACCCGACAGGGCCGGCACGGCAGTTCGACGAGCAGTACTTC. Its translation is CASRDPTGPARQFDEQYF.